This TCR beta chain was documented in a study of T cell responses to AZD1222 COVID-19 vaccine. The CDR3 has 12 amino acids. Trimming cost V 0 bases and J 15 bases, with 14 bases left between them. The germline V gene encodes CDR1 GTSNPN and CDR2 SVGIG (reference sequence). Produced via immunoSEQ multiplex PCR; TCRdb's table is partial and in-frame only. The sample shows more than 85,000 clones, under 95% of them seen only once. This clonotype originated in an adult in good health. The rearrangement links TRBV30 to TRBJ1-4; no clear D gene. Sequenced material: peripheral blood, taken on day 0 of AZD1222 vaccination. The CDR3 region has the DNA TGTGCCTGGAGTGTAGTATACCAGGAAATGTTTTTT. Protein sequence: CAWSVVYQEMFF.